The 23 T cell receptor beta chains below were found in one sample sequenced in a study of T cell repertoires in cytomegalovirus infection. TCRdb passed the reads through MiXCR, listing each CDR3 protein once. The sample carries some 680,000 distinct CDR3 sequences, 35% to 40% recorded once. Material for sequencing was PBMCs. Receptors originate from a human donor in good health (CMV status not recorded). Some clones in this sample may be carry-over from other donors' samples.

In its sample, this clonotype was seen a few times. The chain combines TRBV28 with TRBJ2-4; TRBD1 aligns across 7 bases. Germline V gene data show CDR1 as MDHEN and CDR2 as SYDVKM. The CDR3 is made up of 15 amino acids. With 6 bases clipped from V and 0 bases from J, the junction kept 5 bases outside the gene matches. Here the CDR3 reads CASSQGQLAKNIQYF. CDR3 DNA sequence: TGTGCCAGCAGCCAGGGACAGCTAGCCAAAAACATTCAGTACTTC.

This clonotype was observed many times. In nucleotides, the CDR3 is TGTGCCAGCAGTAGGGACAGGCGGCTATACAATGAGCAGTTCTTC. Translated: CASSRDRRLYNEQFF. The chain links TRBV28 to TRBJ2-1; 8 nucleotides align to TRBD1. The CDR3 loop spans 15 amino acids. Germline CDR1 reads MDHEN; CDR2 reads SYDVKM. Losses at the gene ends were 5 bases for V and 4 bases for J; bases not matched to a gene: 7.

This clonotype was detected ten times or more. The genes are TRBV28 and TRBJ1-2; weak D call: TRBD1 (5 bases). CDR3 length: 13 amino acids. The germline gives CDR1 MDHEN, CDR2 SYDVKM. Trimming took off 2 bases at V and 4 bases at J, with 8 bases between the two ends. This chain's CDR3 is CASSLMTAYGYTF. The CDR3 nucleotides read TGTGCCAGCAGTTTAATGACAGCCTATGGCTACACCTTC.

This clonotype was observed a few times. The V gene is TRBV20-1, the J gene TRBJ2-3, with 8 positions matching TRBD2. Trimming at V came to 4 bases and at J to 0 bases, leaving 3 bases not matched to a gene. Germline CDR1 is DFQATT and CDR2 is SNEGSKA (reference sequence). The CDR3 is made up of 14 amino acids. CDR3 residues: CSAIAGRSTDTQYF. CDR3 DNA: TGCAGTGCTATAGCGGGACGTAGCACAGATACGCAGTATTTT.

As concerns this clonotype: Its ends do not fully match the called genes, so a read error is possible. The CDR3 bases are TGCGCCGGCAGCCAAGAAAGCAGGTCCTATGGCTACACCTTC. It encodes CAGSQESRSYGYTF. The chain joins TRBV4-1 to TRBJ1-2; D is unclear. Germline assignment: CDR1 MGHRA and CDR2 YSYEKL. The CDR3 totals 14 residues.

The sample holds a few counts of this clonotype. The chain employs TRBV7-8 and TRBJ2-7, with TRBD2 identical over 10 bases. V was clipped by 3 bases and J by 2 bases; unmatched bases: 10. The CDR3 has 17 residues. Germline CDR1 is SGHVS and CDR2 is FQNEAQ. The CDR3 DNA reads as TGTGCCAGCAGCTTGGGGCCTAGCGGGGGCTTCACCTACGAGCAGTACTTC. Translated: CASSLGPSGGFTYEQYF. Complete variable domain (other parts from reference TRBV7-8 and TRBJ2-7): GAGVSQSPRYKVAKRGQDVALRCDPISGHVSLFWYQQALGQGPEFLTYFQNEAQLDKSGLPSDRFFAERPEGSVSTLKIQRTQQEDSAVYLCASSLGPSGGFTYEQYFGPGTRLTVT.

The chain couples TRBV6-5 to TRBJ1-2; D gene uncertain. Germline V CDR1 and CDR2: MNHEY, SVGAGI. V was trimmed by 6 bases and J by 3 bases, leaving 14 bases between them. The CDR3 has 14 amino acids. The CDR3, as DNA: TGTGCCAGCAGCTCTACATGGGAGGACTATGGCTACACCTTC. Translating it yields CASSSTWEDYGYTF.

This clonotype was found a few times. The chain carries TRBV12-3 or TRBV12-4 and TRBJ2-7, with TRBD2 matching 9 bases. Trimming took 5 bases from V and 3 from J; bases not matched to a gene: 17. This CDR3 has 18 amino acids. For the CDR3, the DNA is TGTGCCAGCAGTCGGACCCCTCCGGGGGTGCGGGGGGGCTACGAGCAGTACTTC. Amino acid sequence: CASSRTPPGVRGGYEQYF.

This clonotype was recorded many times. The chain is built from TRBV19 and TRBJ2-3; 10 bases fit TRBD1. Germline V gene lookup returns CDR1 LNHDA and CDR2 SQIVND (reference sequence). Trimming took 7 bases from V and 7 from J; bases not matched to a gene: 5. The CDR3 sequence is 13 residues long. CDR3 protein: CASKGTGANTQYF. The CDR3 nucleotides read TGTGCCAGTAAGGGGACAGGGGCAAATACGCAGTATTTT.

This clonotype showed up many times. Relative to the germline gene, one junction end is altered; a read error may explain this. V and J are TRBV7-6 and TRBJ2-7; 7 bases agree with TRBD1. There are 13 residues in the CDR3. In germline, CDR1 is SGHVS, CDR2 FNYEAQ. The CDR3 sequence is CASSQQGFGNQNF. The CDR3 DNA sequence: TGTGCCAGCAGTCAACAGGGGTTTGGTAACCAAAACTTC.

CDR3 loop: CASSQDAPSPPRAFF. The DNA for the CDR3 is TGTGCCAGCAGCCAAGATGCCCCGTCCCCCCCCAGAGCTTTCTTT. The chain carries TRBV4-2 and TRBJ1-1; D not certain. The CDR3 is made up of 15 amino acids. V was clipped by 0 bases and J by 10 bases, with 18 bases between them. CDR1 and CDR2 (germline): LGHNA, YNFKEQ.

The V call is TRBV7-9, the J call TRBJ2-5, with 10 bases aligning to TRBD1. This CDR3 has 14 residues. Germline CDR1 is SEHNR and CDR2 is FQNEAQ (reference sequence). Losses at the gene ends were 5 bases for V and 9 bases for J; bases not matched to a gene: 9. CDR3 in DNA: TGTGCCAGCAGCCCACGGACAGGGGGGGAGGCCCAGTACTTC. This encodes CASSPRTGGEAQYF.

To note about this clonotype: A much larger clone lies one base from this, so it may be a read error. In DNA, the CDR3 is TGTGCCAGCAGCCAGACCGAACGATCGATGAACACTGAAGCTTTCTTT. Its translation: CASSQTERSMNTEAFF. The chain links TRBV7-2 to TRBJ1-1; unclear D gene. The CDR3 sequence is 16 residues long. Germline V gene sequence: CDR1 SGHTA, CDR2 FQGNSA. V lost 5 bases and J lost 0, with 16 bases in between.

V usage is TRBV7-2 and J usage is TRBJ2-3; D is possibly TRBD1 (6 bases). V was cut by 4 bases and J by 2 bases, with 19 bases left in between. The V gene's germline CDR1 is SGHTA and CDR2 FQGNSA. This CDR3 contains 17 residues. The CDR3 coding sequence is TGTGCCAGCAGCTCCGAAACCGGACAGAGAGCCACAGATACGCAGTATTTT. Translation gives CASSSETGQRATDTQYF.

The chain carries TRBV19 and TRBJ1-1; D is undetermined. The germline V gene encodes CDR1 LNHDA and CDR2 SQIVND (reference sequence). Trimming shortened V by 1 base and J by 0 bases, and 9 bases separated the two germline ends. The CDR3 runs 15 residues. CDR3 nucleotide sequence: TGTGCCAGTAGTATAGGCAGGACGATGAACACTGAAGCTTTCTTT. Residues: CASSIGRTMNTEAFF.

This clonotype turned up a few times. V and J are TRBV7-2 and TRBJ2-1, with 11 bases aligning to TRBD1. The CDR3 is made up of 15 amino acids. Unmatched junction bases numbered 5, after V lost 1 base and J lost 9 bases. Germline lookup yields CDR1 SGHTA and CDR2 FQGNSA. The CDR3 DNA reads TGTGCCAGCAGCTTAGTAGGGACAGGGGGAGTTGAGCAGTTCTTC. Protein: CASSLVGTGGVEQFF.

This clonotype turned up a few times. The CDR3: CASRGLLRDRGDNQPQHF. The CDR3 coding sequence is TGTGCCAGCCGCGGCCTTCTCCGGGACAGGGGAGACAATCAGCCCCAGCATTTT. The chain joins TRBV28 to TRBJ1-5; 10 bases match TRBD1. There are 18 residues in the CDR3. The V segment lost 8 bases and the J segment 3 bases; nucleotides outside the gene matches: 16. From germline, CDR1 is MDHEN and CDR2 SYDVKM.

This clonotype turned up a few times. The chain links TRBV5-1 to TRBJ1-5; D is undetermined. The V end was cut by 0 bases, the J end by 4 bases, with 8 bases between. Germline V gives CDR1 SGHRS, CDR2 YFSETQ. The CDR3 covers 14 residues. In DNA, the CDR3 is TGCGCCAGCAGCTTGGACGGGCATAATCAGCCCCAGCATTTT. Translating gives CASSLDGHNQPQHF.

This clonotype was recorded a few times. The gene calls are TRBV7-9 and TRBJ2-2; unclear D gene. The ends were cut back, 5 bases at V and 0 bases at J, with 13 bases in the middle. The CDR3 totals 16 residues. CDR1 and CDR2 from the germline V gene are SEHNR and FQNEAQ (reference sequence). The chain's CDR3 is CASSHVFSPNTGELFF. CDR3 sequence (DNA): TGTGCCAGCAGCCACGTTTTTTCCCCGAACACCGGGGAGCTGTTTTTT.

This clonotype was observed a few times. This rearrangement joins TRBV7-6 to TRBJ1-4; TRBD1 is a possible D gene (5 bases). Germline V gene lookup returns CDR1 SGHVS and CDR2 FNYEAQ. The V end lost 5 bases, the J end lost 5 bases, and 15 bases lay between the germline ends. CDR3 length equals 15 residues. DNA for the CDR3: TGTGCCAGCAGCAAAGACGGGACGGTGAATGAAAAACTGTTTTTT. It is translated as CASSKDGTVNEKLFF.

The chain employs TRBV4-1 and TRBJ1-3; D is unresolved. V dropped 6 bases and J dropped 2 bases, with 8 bases sitting between them. The length of the CDR3 is 13 residues. CDR1 MGHRA and CDR2 YSYEKL come from the germline V gene. The CDR3 here is CASRSRTGNTIYF. CDR3 coding DNA: TGCGCCAGCAGATCAAGGACTGGAAACACCATATATTTT.

The genes are TRBV29-1 and TRBJ1-1; no clear D. The CDR3 is 13 residues long. Trimming took off 5 bases at V and 0 bases at J, with 10 bases between the two ends. Germline V CDR1 and CDR2: SQVTM, ANQGSEA. The CDR3 DNA reads TGCAGCGTTTTTACACAGATGAACACTGAAGCTTTCTTT. Translating it yields CSVFTQMNTEAFF. The full variable domain, completed using reference TRBV29-1 and TRBJ1-1, is SAVISQKPSRDICQRGTSLTIQCQVDSQVTMMFWYRQQPGQSLTLIATANQGSEATYESGFVIDKFPISRPNLTFSTLTVSNMSPEDSSIYLCSVFTQMNTEAFFGQGTRLTVV.

This chain joins TRBV18 and TRBJ2-5; D remains unclear. Germline CDR1 and CDR2: KGHSH and LQKENI. This CDR3 has 13 amino acids. V was shortened by 3 bases and J by 0 bases, with 5 bases between the two germline ends. This chain's CDR3 is CASSPNYQETQYF. CDR3 coding DNA: TGTGCCAGCTCACCCAACTACCAAGAGACCCAGTACTTC.